The source of this T cell receptor beta chain is a study of T cells in Graves' hyperthyroidism and ophthalmopathy. Study overall: Peripheral blood was taken when the disease was first diagnosed, before any treatment began. General study findings and limits: For ophthalmopathy, model prediction preceded onset by a median about six months. Most clonotypes expanded in the thyroid (above 0.001) were also present in blood.

As concerns this clonotype: Its specificity is not known.

Germline-derived CDR1 and CDR2 are SQVTM and ANQGSEA. This CDR3 comprises 14 residues. The ends lost 5 bases at V and 0 bases at J; junction bases unmatched: 4. Patients with ophthalmopathy all had a Clinical Activity Score of at least 3, a NOSPECS grade of at least 4 and duration under 3 months. The TCR beta CDR3 regions underwent amplification using RNA transcripts as the source. TCR CDR3 regions were first amplified by RT-PCR with HTBI primers. MiXCR was run by TCRdb on the multiplex PCR reads, yielding one entry per CDR3 protein. Among hundreds of thousands of distinct CDR3 sequences listed, around 15% were seen once.

This chain links TRBV29-1 with TRBJ1-3; 7 nucleotides agree with TRBD1. The clonotype comes from a man aged 50 to 59 with Graves' ophthalmopathy. Sequenced: blood. The DNA of the CDR3 is TGCAGCGTTAGGACAGGCAACTCTGGAAACACCATATATTTT. It yields the protein CSVRTGNSGNTIYF.